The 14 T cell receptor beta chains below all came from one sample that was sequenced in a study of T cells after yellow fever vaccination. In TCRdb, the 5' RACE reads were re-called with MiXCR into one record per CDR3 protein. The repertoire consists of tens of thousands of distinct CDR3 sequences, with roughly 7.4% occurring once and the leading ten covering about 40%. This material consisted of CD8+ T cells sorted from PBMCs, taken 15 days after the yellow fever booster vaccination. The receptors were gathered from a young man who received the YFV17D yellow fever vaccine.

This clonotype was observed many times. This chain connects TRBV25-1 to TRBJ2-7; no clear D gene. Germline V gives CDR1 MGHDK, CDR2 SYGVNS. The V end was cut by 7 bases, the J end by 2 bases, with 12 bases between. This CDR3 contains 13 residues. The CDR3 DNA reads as TGTGCCAGCACAAACGTCGGCGCCTACGAGCAGTACTTC. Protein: CASTNVGAYEQYF.

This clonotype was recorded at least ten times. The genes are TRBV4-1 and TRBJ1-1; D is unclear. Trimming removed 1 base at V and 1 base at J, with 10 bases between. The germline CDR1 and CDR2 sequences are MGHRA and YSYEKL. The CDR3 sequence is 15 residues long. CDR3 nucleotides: TGCGCCAGCAGCCAAGTTCTCCAGCAGAACACTGAAGCTTTCTTT. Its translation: CASSQVLQQNTEAFF.

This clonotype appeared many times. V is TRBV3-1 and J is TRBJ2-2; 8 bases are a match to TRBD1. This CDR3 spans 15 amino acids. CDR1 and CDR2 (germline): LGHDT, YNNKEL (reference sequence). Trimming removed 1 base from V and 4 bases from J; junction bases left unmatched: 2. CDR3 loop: CASSQADRGTGELFF. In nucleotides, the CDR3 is TGTGCCAGCAGCCAAGCCGACAGGGGCACCGGGGAGCTGTTTTTT.

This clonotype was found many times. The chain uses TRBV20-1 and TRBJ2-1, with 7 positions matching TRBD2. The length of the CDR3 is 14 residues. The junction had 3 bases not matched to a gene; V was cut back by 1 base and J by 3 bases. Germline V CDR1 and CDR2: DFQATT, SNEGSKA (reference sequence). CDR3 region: CSARALAYYNEQFF. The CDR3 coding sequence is TGCAGTGCTAGAGCACTAGCGTACTACAATGAGCAGTTCTTC.

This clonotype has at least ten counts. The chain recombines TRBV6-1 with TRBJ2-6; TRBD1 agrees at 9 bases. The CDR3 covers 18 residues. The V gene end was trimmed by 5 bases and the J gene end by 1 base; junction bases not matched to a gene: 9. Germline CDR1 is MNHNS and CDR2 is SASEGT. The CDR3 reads CASSPTTGGVSGANVLTF. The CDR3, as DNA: TGTGCCAGCAGTCCTACTACAGGGGGCGTTTCTGGGGCCAACGTCCTGACTTTC.

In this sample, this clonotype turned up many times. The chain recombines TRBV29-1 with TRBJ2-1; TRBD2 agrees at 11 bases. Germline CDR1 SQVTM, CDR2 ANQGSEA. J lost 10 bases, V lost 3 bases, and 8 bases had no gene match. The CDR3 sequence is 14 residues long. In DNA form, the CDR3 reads TGCAGCGTTGATCAGTCTAGCGGGAGGTCAGAGCAGTTCTTC. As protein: CSVDQSSGRSEQFF.

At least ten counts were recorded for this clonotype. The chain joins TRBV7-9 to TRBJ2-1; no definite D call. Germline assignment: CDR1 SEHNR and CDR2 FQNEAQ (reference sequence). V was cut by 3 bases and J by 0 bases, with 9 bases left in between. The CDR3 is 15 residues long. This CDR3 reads CASSFIPTSYNEQFF. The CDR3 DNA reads TGTGCCAGCAGCTTCATTCCAACCTCCTACAATGAGCAGTTCTTC. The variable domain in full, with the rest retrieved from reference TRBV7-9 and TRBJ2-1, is DTGVSQNPRHKITKRGQNVTFRCDPISEHNRLYWYRQTLGQGPEFLTYFQNEAQLEKSRLLSDRFSAERPKGSFSTLEIQRTEQGDSAMYLCASSFIPTSYNEQFFGPGTRLTVL.

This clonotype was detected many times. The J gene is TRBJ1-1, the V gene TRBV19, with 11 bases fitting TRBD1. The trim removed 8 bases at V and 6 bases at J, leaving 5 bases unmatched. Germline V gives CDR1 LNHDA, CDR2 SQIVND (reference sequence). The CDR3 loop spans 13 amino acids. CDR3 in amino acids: CASRGQGAPEAFF. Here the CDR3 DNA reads TGTGCCAGTCGTGGACAGGGGGCCCCTGAAGCTTTCTTT.

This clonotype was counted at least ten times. The DNA of the CDR3 is TGTGCCAGCAGCCAAGATACTACTTCCGCCTCCTACAATGAGCAGTTCTTC. Its protein is CASSQDTTSASYNEQFF. The chain recombines TRBV3-1 with TRBJ2-1; D is unclear. Between the trimmed V and J ends, which lost 0 bases and 0 bases, there was a span of 12 bases. Germline CDR1 and CDR2: LGHDT and YNNKEL (reference sequence). This CDR3 comprises 17 residues.

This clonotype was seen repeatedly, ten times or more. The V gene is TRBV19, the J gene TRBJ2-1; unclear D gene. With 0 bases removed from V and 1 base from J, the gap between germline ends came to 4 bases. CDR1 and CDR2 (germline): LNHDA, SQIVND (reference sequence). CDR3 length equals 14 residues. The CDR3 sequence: CASSIDGSYNEQFF. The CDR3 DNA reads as TGTGCCAGTAGTATAGATGGGTCCTACAATGAGCAGTTCTTC.

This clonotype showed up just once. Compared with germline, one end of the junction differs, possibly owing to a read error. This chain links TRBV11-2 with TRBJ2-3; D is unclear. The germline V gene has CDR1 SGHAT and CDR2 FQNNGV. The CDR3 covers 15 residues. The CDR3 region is CPSSLAASSTDTQYF. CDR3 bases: TGTCCCAGCAGCTTAGCAGCTTCTAGCACAGATACGCAGTATTTT.

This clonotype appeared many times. The CDR3 region has the DNA TGTGCCAGTAGTCCCACAGGGGCGGGAGAGACCCAGTACTTC. Protein sequence: CASSPTGAGETQYF. The chain is built from TRBV19 and TRBJ2-5, with 7 bases that match TRBD1. V shed 5 bases, J shed 4 bases, and the junction held 7 bases outside the gene matches. The germline V gene has CDR1 LNHDA and CDR2 SQIVND (reference sequence). This CDR3 has 14 amino acids.

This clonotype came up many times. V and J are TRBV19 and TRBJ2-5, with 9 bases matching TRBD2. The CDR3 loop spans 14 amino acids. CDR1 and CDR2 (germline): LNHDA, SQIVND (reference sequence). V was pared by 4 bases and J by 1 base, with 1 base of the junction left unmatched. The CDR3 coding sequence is TGTGCCAGTAGTAGCGGGAGGGTCCAAGAGACCCAGTACTTC. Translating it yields CASSSGRVQETQYF.

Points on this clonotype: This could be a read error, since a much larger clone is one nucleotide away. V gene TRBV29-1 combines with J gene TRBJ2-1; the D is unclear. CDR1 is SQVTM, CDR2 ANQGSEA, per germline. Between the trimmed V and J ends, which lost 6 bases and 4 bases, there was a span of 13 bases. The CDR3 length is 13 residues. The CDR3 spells CSVVAQVYNEQFF. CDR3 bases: TGCAGCGTAGTAGCACAAGTTTACAATGAGCAGTTCTTC.